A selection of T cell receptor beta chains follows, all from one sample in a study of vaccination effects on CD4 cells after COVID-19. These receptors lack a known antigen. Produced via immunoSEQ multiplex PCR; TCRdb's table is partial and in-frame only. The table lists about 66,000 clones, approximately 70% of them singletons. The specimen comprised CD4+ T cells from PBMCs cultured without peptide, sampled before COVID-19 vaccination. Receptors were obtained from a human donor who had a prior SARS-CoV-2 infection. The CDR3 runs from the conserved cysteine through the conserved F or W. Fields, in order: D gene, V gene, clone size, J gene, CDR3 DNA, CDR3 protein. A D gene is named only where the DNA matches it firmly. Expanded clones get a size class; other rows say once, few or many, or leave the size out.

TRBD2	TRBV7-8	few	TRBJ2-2	TGTGCCAGCAGTGTTAGGACAGGGTCTAGCGGGAGGGCGGGCACCGGGGAGCTGTTTTTT	CASSVRTGSSGRAGTGELFF
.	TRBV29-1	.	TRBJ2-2	TGCAGCGTTGAGACAGGAGAGAACACCGGGGAGCTGTTTTTT	CSVETGENTGELFF
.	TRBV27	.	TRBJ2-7	TGTGCCAGCAACGGTATGGACAGACCATACGAGCAGTACTTC	CASNGMDRPYEQYF
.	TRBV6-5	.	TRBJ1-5	TGTGCCAGCAGGTGGGGCAGCTATAGCAATCAGCCCCAGCATTTT	CASRWGSYSNQPQHF
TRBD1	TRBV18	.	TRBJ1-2	TGTGCCAGCTCACCACGGGACAGGGAGAATGGCTACACCTTC	CASSPRDRENGYTF
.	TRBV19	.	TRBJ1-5	TGTGCCAGTAGTATAATGGCCCGGGGACCTAGCAATCAGCCCCAGCATTTT	CASSIMARGPSNQPQHF
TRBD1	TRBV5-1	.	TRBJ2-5	TGCGCCAGCAGCTCAAAAACCCTCCCGGACAGGGTACAAGAGACCCAGTACTTC	CASSSKTLPDRVQETQYF
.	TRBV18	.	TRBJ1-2	TGTGCCAGCTCCCCCAGACTTGGTAGGTTCAACTATGGCTACACCTTC	CASSPRLGRFNYGYTF
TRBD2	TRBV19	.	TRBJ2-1	TGTGCCAGTAGTATAATCCTAACTAGCGGGAGATTTCACAATGAGCAGTTCTTC	CASSIILTSGRFHNEQFF
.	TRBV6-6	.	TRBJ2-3	TGTGCCAGCGACTCGGCGGGCCCCAGCACAGATACGCAGTATTTT	CASDSAGPSTDTQYF
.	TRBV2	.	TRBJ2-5	TGTGCCGGACGGGGCCAAGAGACCCAGTACTTC	CAGRGQETQYF
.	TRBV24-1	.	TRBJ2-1	TGTGCCACCAGTGACCCAGGGTTCAATGAGCAGTTCTTC	CATSDPGFNEQFF
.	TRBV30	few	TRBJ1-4	TGTGCCTGGAGTGTACCCTGGGGTTATAATGAAAAACTGTTTTTT	CAWSVPWGYNEKLFF
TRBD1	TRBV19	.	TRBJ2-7	TGTGCCAGTAGTATAGGGACAGGTCAATTTACCTACGAGCAGTACTTC	CASSIGTGQFTYEQYF
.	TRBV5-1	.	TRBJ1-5	TGCGCCAGCAGTCTGGGGGGCGCGGGCAATCAGCCCCAGCATTTT	CASSLGGAGNQPQHF
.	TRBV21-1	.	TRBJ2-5	TGTGCCAGCAGGACGACAGGGGGCCCAGAGACCCAGTACTTC	CASRTTGGPETQYF
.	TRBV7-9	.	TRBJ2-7	TGTGCCAGCAGCCAACGGGACCACTCCTACGAGCAGTACTTC	CASSQRDHSYEQYF
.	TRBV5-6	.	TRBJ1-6	TGTGCCAGCAGCGGGGCTCAACGGGGATCACCCCTCCACTTT	CASSGAQRGSPLHF
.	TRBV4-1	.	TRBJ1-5	TGCGCCAGCAGCCAAAGTTGGGCTTTTGGGCAGCCCCAGCATTTT	CASSQSWAFGQPQHF
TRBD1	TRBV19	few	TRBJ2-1	TGTGCCAGTAGTACCCCGGACCGGGACAGTGCCTACAATGAGCAGTTCTTC	CASSTPDRDSAYNEQFF
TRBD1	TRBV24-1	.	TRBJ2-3	TGTGCCACCAGCGACCCCGGGACAGGAACAGATACGCAGTATTTT	CATSDPGTGTDTQYF
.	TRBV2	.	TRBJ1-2	TGTGCCAGCAGTGAAATAGGGGGATGGGGGTTGGATGGCTACACCTTC	CASSEIGGWGLDGYTF
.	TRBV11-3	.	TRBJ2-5	TGTGCCAGCAGCTTATCTGGTTCTGGCGAGACCCAGTACTTC	CASSLSGSGETQYF
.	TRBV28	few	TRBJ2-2	TGTGCCAGCAGTTTCTTCGATCGGACCGGGGAGCTGTTTTTT	CASSFFDRTGELFF
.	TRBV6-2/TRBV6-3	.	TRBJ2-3	TGTGCCAGCAGTAACCGGGGAGGCCCGGATACGCAGTATTTT	CASSNRGGPDTQYF
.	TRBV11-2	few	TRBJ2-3	TGTGCCAGCAGCTCAAGACAGTACACAGATACGCAGTATTTT	CASSSRQYTDTQYF
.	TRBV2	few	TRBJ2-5	TGTGCCAGCAGTGAGACTTTCGAGACCCAGTACTTC	CASSETFETQYF
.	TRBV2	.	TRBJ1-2	TGTGCCAGCAGAGAGGGTTCGAATGGCTACACCTTC	CASREGSNGYTF
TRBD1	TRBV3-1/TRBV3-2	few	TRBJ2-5	TGTGCCAGCAGAAGCACAGGGGGGACAGAGACCCAGTACTTC	CASRSTGGTETQYF